Shown below are 8 T cell receptor beta chains from a single sample sequenced in a study of T cell changes during pregnancy in multiple sclerosis. The protocol was immunoSEQ multiplex PCR, while the TCRdb copy is restricted to in-frame clones and leaves out a portion. The sample consists of 20,000 to 25,000 clones, about 84% of them appearing once. Here the sequenced sample was CD8+ T cells from peripheral blood mononuclear cells, taken before pregnancy. These receptors were collected from a female donor with multiple sclerosis, enrolled in a pregnancy study.

V gene TRBV11-2 combines with J gene TRBJ2-3; weak D call: TRBD2 (6 bases). V was pared by 7 bases and J by 2 bases, with 13 bases between. The CDR3 totals 14 residues. The germline CDR1 and CDR2 sequences are SGHAT and FQNNGV. Here the CDR3 DNA reads TGTGCCAGCAACGCGGGGCTTAACACAGATACGCAGTATTTT. Residues: CASNAGLNTDTQYF.

The chain carries TRBV14 and TRBJ1-2; perhaps TRBD1 as D (5 bases). Germline values: CDR1 SGHDN, CDR2 FVKESK. The V end was cut by 0 bases, the J end by 3 bases, with 17 bases between. The CDR3 loop spans 17 amino acids. CDR3 nucleotide sequence: TGTGCCAGCAGCCAAGATGGAGGGGAGGAAGCCCACTATGGCTACACCTTC. Protein: CASSQDGGEEAHYGYTF.

V is TRBV2 and J is TRBJ1-5; 8 positions match TRBD1. This CDR3 has 15 residues. Germline V gene data show CDR1 as SNHLY and CDR2 as FYNNEI. V lost 2 bases and J lost 6; bases outside the gene matches: 6. The CDR3 DNA reads TGTGCCAGCAGTGAAAGCCAGGGGGCAATTCAGCCCCAGCATTTT. Translated, it gives CASSESQGAIQPQHF. Variable domain in full (rest from reference TRBV2 and TRBJ1-5): EPEVTQTPSHQVTQMGQEVILRCVPISNHLYFYWYRQILGQKVEFLVSFYNNEISEKSEIFDDQFSVERPDGSNFTLKIRSTKLEDSAMYFCASSESQGAIQPQHFGDGTRLSIL.

This chain joins TRBV11-2 and TRBJ2-7, with 7 bases aligning to TRBD1. The germline V gene encodes CDR1 SGHAT and CDR2 FQNNGV. The CDR3 is made up of 13 amino acids. V gave up 1 base and J gave up 7 bases; unmatched junction bases: 4. CDR3 nucleotides: TGTGCCAGCAGCTTAGTTGGCAGGGGGGAGCAGTACTTC. It encodes CASSLVGRGEQYF.

The gene calls are TRBV21-1 and TRBJ2-7; the DNA was not used to check the table's D call, TRBD1. TRBV21-1 counts as a pseudogene. This CDR3 region has 14 residues. For the CDR3, the DNA is TGTGCCAGCAGCAAAATTTCGACATCCTACGAGCAGTACTTC. Amino acids: CASSKISTSYEQYF.

This sequence joins TRBV27 and TRBJ1-1; D uncertain. Trimming removed 4 bases at V and 5 bases at J, with 17 bases between. This CDR3 spans 15 amino acids. CDR1 is MNHEY and CDR2 is SMNVEV in the germline V gene (reference sequence). The CDR3 loop reads CASSSATAARTEAFF. In DNA, the CDR3 is TGTGCCAGCAGTTCCGCAACCGCCGCGAGAACTGAAGCTTTCTTT.

The V gene is TRBV2, the J gene TRBJ2-7, with 10 bases aligning to TRBD2. Trimming took 3 bases from V and 4 from J; bases not matched to a gene: 9. The germline CDR1 and CDR2 sequences are SNHLY and FYNNEI. The CDR3 is 16 residues long. The CDR3 coding sequence is TGTGCCAGCAGTGAGGGGAAAGGGACTAGCGCTTACGAGCAGTACTTC. It specifies CASSEGKGTSAYEQYF.

The chain has TRBV4-1 and TRBJ1-5; weak D call: TRBD1 (5 bases). The CDR3 has 15 residues. V was trimmed by 6 bases and J by 3 bases, leaving 15 bases between them. The germline V gene has CDR1 MGHRA and CDR2 YSYEKL. The CDR3 region has the DNA TGCGCCAGCAGATCGTCGGACACTGCCAATCAGCCCCAGCATTTT. Amino acid sequence: CASRSSDTANQPQHF.